The TCR beta chain under discussion was sequenced for a study of cytomegalovirus exposure and HLA in healthy donors. Study summary: Prior work identified some 120 million unique TCR beta sequences in about 179 million T cells.

The PCR used 60 Vbeta and 13 Jbeta primers. Profiling relied on immunoSEQ multiplex PCR, and the TCRdb table lists in-frame clones only, not all of them. The sample has 130,000 or so clones, around four fifths seen once. This sequence was found in a middle-aged man in good health and CMV-seronegative. The source material was PBMCs.

The CDR3 sequence is CASSLYRDNEKLFF. CDR3 coding DNA: TGTGCCAGCAGTTTGTACAGGGATAATGAAAAACTGTTTTTT. This sequence joins TRBV28 and TRBJ1-4; D perhaps matches TRBD1 (6 bases). Trimming removed 3 bases at V and 4 bases at J, with 9 bases between. The CDR3 has 14 amino acids. Germline-derived CDR1 and CDR2 are MDHEN and SYDVKM.